This T cell receptor beta chain was found in a study of human thymus T cells. Study-wide results and limits: Apparent skewing of V and J gene usage characterized both thymic and blood repertoires.

The assay was immunoSEQ multiplex PCR, and TCRdb's table has in-frame clones only and misses some. The data contain some 57,000 clones, 94% of them singletons. Germline values: CDR1 SQVTM, CDR2 ANQGSEA. Losses at the gene ends were 6 bases for V and 7 bases for J; bases not matched to a gene: 9. The CDR3 is made up of 14 amino acids. Note on this clone: The target antigen is unknown.

The chain recombines TRBV29-1 with TRBJ1-4; 9 bases line up with TRBD1. This clonotype originated in a boy in the first two years of life with a congenital heart defect but otherwise immunologically healthy. Sequenced: blood. The CDR3 nucleotides are TGCAGCGTCCGGAGGGGACAGGGTGCTGAAAAACTGTTTTTT. It yields the protein CSVRRGQGAEKLFF.